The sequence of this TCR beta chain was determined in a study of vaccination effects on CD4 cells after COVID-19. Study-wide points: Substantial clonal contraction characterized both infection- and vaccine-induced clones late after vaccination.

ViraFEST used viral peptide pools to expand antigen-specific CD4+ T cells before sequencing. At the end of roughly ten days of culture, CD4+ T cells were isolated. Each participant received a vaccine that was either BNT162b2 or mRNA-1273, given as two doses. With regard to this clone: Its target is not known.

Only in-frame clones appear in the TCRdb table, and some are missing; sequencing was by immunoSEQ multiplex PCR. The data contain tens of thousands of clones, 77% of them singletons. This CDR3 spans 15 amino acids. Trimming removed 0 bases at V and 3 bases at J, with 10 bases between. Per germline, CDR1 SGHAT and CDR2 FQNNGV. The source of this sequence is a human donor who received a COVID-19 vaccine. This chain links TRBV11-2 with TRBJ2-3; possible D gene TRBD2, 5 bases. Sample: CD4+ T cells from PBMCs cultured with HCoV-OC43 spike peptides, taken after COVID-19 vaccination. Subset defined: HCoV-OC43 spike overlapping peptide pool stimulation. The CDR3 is CASSLDRGLTDTQYF. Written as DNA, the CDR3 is TGTGCCAGCAGCTTAGACCGGGGATTAACAGATACGCAGTATTTT.